The source of this T cell receptor beta chain is a study of T cell responses to AZD1222 COVID-19 vaccine. Profiled with immunoSEQ multiplex PCR; TCRdb holds only in-frame clones, not every one. The sample lists more than 95,000 clones; 93% were seen once. The sample in question was peripheral blood, obtained on day 0 of AZD1222 vaccination. This sequence was found in an adult in good health.

The CDR3 reads CASSFGGGGQPQHF. The CDR3 DNA reads TGTGCCAGCAGTTTCGGAGGGGGCGGACAGCCCCAGCATTTT. This rearrangement joins TRBV28 to TRBJ1-5, with 7 bases aligning to TRBD1. Germline V gives CDR1 MDHEN, CDR2 SYDVKM. The junction had 6 bases not matched to a gene; V was cut back by 3 bases and J by 7 bases. The CDR3 is 14 residues long.